This is a list of T cell receptor beta chains from one sample in a study of blood T cells in healthy people across ages. TCRdb analysed the 5' RACE reads with MiXCR anew, one entry per CDR3 protein. The data show roughly 1.7 million distinct CDR3 sequences, with 30% to 35% seen just once and over 9% held by the top ten. Sequenced input: blood. The receptors here all came from a woman in her 30s in good health. The CDR3 runs from the conserved cysteine through the conserved F or W. The D gene is left open where the match is weak. Only some rows state a clone size, as once, few, many or a class for expanded clones.

>16|-|TRBV25-1|few|TRBJ2-5
CASSAGLGWYQETQYF
TGTGCCAGCAGCGCTGGACTGGGTTGGTACCAAGAGACCCAGTACTTC
>13|-|TRBV10-3|few|TRBJ2-1
CAISESTYNEQFF
TGTGCCATCAGTGAGTCCACCTACAATGAGCAGTTCTTC
>15|-|TRBV5-4|few|TRBJ1-2
CASSLRGRANYGYTF
TGTGCCAGCAGCTTGAGGGGCAGAGCTAACTATGGCTACACCTTC
>15|-|TRBV20-1|few|TRBJ2-1
CSARETPSSYNEQFF
TGCAGTGCTAGAGAGACCCCTAGCTCCTACAATGAGCAGTTCTTC
>17|TRBD2|TRBV5-1|-|TRBJ2-3
CASSFQGGGRATDTQYF
TGCGCCAGCAGCTTTCAGGGAGGCGGGAGGGCCACAGATACGCAGTATTTT
>12|-|TRBV4-1|-|TRBJ2-7
CASGIGDYEQYF
TGCGCCAGCGGCATCGGGGATTACGAGCAGTACTTC
>15|-|TRBV6-2/TRBV6-3|-|TRBJ2-1
CASSNRGGYYNEQFF
TGTGCCAGCAGCAACCGAGGCGGGTATTACAATGAGCAGTTCTTC
>13|-|TRBV9|few|TRBJ2-3
CASSVEGWDTQYF
TGTGCCAGCAGCGTAGAGGGCTGGGATACGCAGTATTTT
>13|TRBD1|TRBV24-1|few|TRBJ1-1
CATSSTGATEAFF
TGTGCCACCAGTTCTACAGGGGCAACTGAAGCTTTCTTT
>16|TRBD1|TRBV12-3/TRBV12-4|few|TRBJ1-4
CASSLSRTGGNEKLFF
TGTGCCAGCAGTCTCAGCCGGACAGGGGGTAATGAAAAACTGTTTTTT
>15|TRBD1|TRBV12-3/TRBV12-4|-|TRBJ1-5
CASSTRTGLNVPQHF
TGTGCCAGCAGTACAAGGACAGGGCTGAACGTGCCCCAGCATTTT
>15|TRBD1|TRBV27|-|TRBJ1-1
CASSFGTGSGTEAFF
TGTGCCAGCAGTTTTGGGACAGGGTCGGGGACTGAAGCTTTCTTT
>13|-|TRBV20-1|few|TRBJ1-1
CSVEKTVNTEAFF
TGCAGTGTCGAAAAGACGGTGAACACTGAAGCTTTCTTT
>16|TRBD2|TRBV5-1|few|TRBJ2-5
CASKVAGGLNQETQYF
TGCGCCAGCAAGGTAGCGGGGGGCCTAAATCAAGAGACCCAGTACTTC
>16|TRBD2|TRBV20-1|-|TRBJ2-3
CSARVRLAGRTDTQYF
TGCAGTGCTAGAGTGAGGCTAGCGGGACGCACAGATACGCAGTATTTT
>15|-|TRBV7-9|-|TRBJ1-2
CASSLSLEGAGGYTF
TGTGCCAGCAGCTTATCCTTGGAGGGAGCAGGTGGCTACACCTTC
>18|TRBD1|TRBV27|-|TRBJ2-1
CASSFGLTGQRHRNEQFF
TGTGCCAGCAGTTTCGGTCTAACGGGACAGCGACACCGCAATGAGCAGTTCTTC
>13|TRBD2|TRBV20-1|many|TRBJ2-3
CSAPTPGRDTQYF
TGCAGTGCCCCTACTCCCGGGAGGGATACGCAGTATTTT
>16|-|TRBV21-1|few|TRBJ1-2
CASSPRVTRANYGYTF
TGTGCCAGCAGCCCGAGGGTTACCCGAGCTAACTATGGCTACACCTTC
>15|TRBD1|TRBV5-1|-|TRBJ2-3
CASSVTGGDTNTQYF
TGCGCCAGCAGCGTGACAGGGGGAGACACAAATACGCAGTATTTT
>17|-|TRBV15|-|TRBJ2-4
CATSRYRPNSAKNIQYF
TGTGCCACCAGCAGATATCGGCCCAACAGCGCCAAAAACATTCAGTACTTC
>13|-|TRBV6-1|-|TRBJ1-1
CASSVSKGTEAFF
TGTGCCAGCAGCGTATCTAAGGGCACTGAAGCTTTCTTT
>19|TRBD2|TRBV6-5|few|TRBJ2-3
CASSYSRILQRGSPDTQYF
TGTGCCAGCAGTTACTCGAGGATACTCCAGCGGGGCTCACCAGATACGCAGTATTTT
>12|-|TRBV5-1|-|TRBJ2-7
CASSLASREQYF
TGCGCCAGCAGCTTGGCGTCCAGAGAGCAGTACTTC
>21|TRBD2|TRBV7-3|-|TRBJ2-1
CASSLMGSSGSFRSSYNEQFF
TGTGCCAGCAGCTTAATGGGGTCTAGCGGGAGTTTCCGGAGCTCCTACAATGAGCAGTTCTTC
>12|TRBD1|TRBV6-2/TRBV6-3|few|TRBJ1-2
CASTRTGFGYTF
TGTGCCAGCACCCGGACAGGGTTTGGCTACACCTTC
>15|TRBD2|TRBV20-1|many|TRBJ2-3
CSARPLAGGGDTQYF
TGCAGTGCCCGACCATTAGCGGGAGGGGGGGATACGCAGTATTTT
>13|-|TRBV28|-|TRBJ2-4
CASSLPAPDIQYF
TGTGCCAGCAGTTTACCAGCCCCCGACATTCAGTACTTC
>17|TRBD2|TRBV7-8|-|TRBJ2-3
CASSLEGLAVAPDTQYF
TGTGCCAGCAGCTTAGAAGGACTAGCTGTAGCACCAGATACGCAGTATTTT
>13|-|TRBV18|-|TRBJ2-5
CASALSNRETQYF
TGTGCCAGCGCACTATCAAACCGAGAGACCCAGTACTTC
>17|-|TRBV11-2|-|TRBJ2-1
CASSPYGQAAGRNEQFF
TGTGCCAGCAGCCCATACGGACAGGCCGCCGGGAGGAATGAGCAGTTCTTC
>14|TRBD2|TRBV29-1|few|TRBJ2-1
CSVLVLAGDNEQFF
TGCAGCGTTCTAGTATTAGCGGGAGACAATGAGCAGTTCTTC
>14|-|TRBV5-1|few|TRBJ1-1
CASSLGAMTAGAFF
TGCGCCAGCAGCTTGGGGGCCATGACAGCAGGAGCTTTCTTT
>16|TRBD1|TRBV5-4|few|TRBJ1-2
CASSFPGQQSSYGYTF
TGTGCCAGCAGCTTTCCGGGACAGCAATCTAGCTATGGCTACACCTTC
>15|-|TRBV5-5|few|TRBJ1-2
CASSLVAAETYGYTF
TGTGCCAGCAGCTTGGTGGCAGCTGAGACCTATGGCTACACCTTC
>13|TRBD1|TRBV25-1|-|TRBJ1-2
CASSGGQGNGYTF
TGTGCCAGCAGTGGGGGACAGGGCAATGGCTACACCTTC
>16|TRBD2|TRBV4-2|many|TRBJ2-7
CASSQGFGREDYEQYF
TGTGCCAGCAGCCAAGGTTTCGGGCGGGAGGACTACGAGCAGTACTTC
>15|TRBD2|TRBV5-1|few|TRBJ2-7
CASSATSGRTYEQYF
TGCGCCAGCAGCGCTACTAGCGGGAGAACCTACGAGCAGTACTTC
>13|-|TRBV13|-|TRBJ1-1
CASSFSKGAEAFF
TGTGCCAGCAGCTTTAGTAAGGGGGCTGAAGCTTTCTTT
>15|-|TRBV20-1|few|TRBJ2-7
CSATVRASASYEQYF
TGCAGTGCAACGGTTAGGGCTAGCGCTTCCTACGAGCAGTACTTC
>15|TRBD2|TRBV24-1|-|TRBJ2-1
CATSDISGSNNEQFF
TGTGCCACCAGTGATATTAGCGGGAGTAATAATGAGCAGTTCTTC
>14|TRBD1|TRBV20-1|few|TRBJ2-7
CSAIDRGKSYEQYF
TGCAGTGCTATCGACAGGGGGAAGTCCTACGAGCAGTACTTC
>14|-|TRBV5-6|few|TRBJ1-2
CASSLLNRPYGYTF
TGTGCCAGCAGCTTACTAAACAGGCCTTATGGCTACACCTTC
>18|TRBD2|TRBV5-1|-|TRBJ2-1
CASGLDASGLSSYNEQFF
TGCGCCAGCGGCTTGGATGCTAGCGGTTTGAGCTCCTACAATGAGCAGTTCTTC
>15|TRBD1|TRBV18|once|TRBJ2-5
CASSPQTGPKETQYF
TGTGCCAGCTCACCCCAGACAGGGCCGAAAGAGACCCAGTACTTC